This T cell receptor beta chain emerged from a study of CD8 T cells in ankylosing spondylitis. This CDR3 contains 14 residues. In germline, CDR1 is GTSNPN, CDR2 SVGIG (reference sequence). V trimming: 2 bases; J trimming: 3 bases; junction bases outside the gene matches: 5. Making the TCR beta libraries involved quantitative 5'-RACE with molecular barcodes. TCRdb reprocessed the 5' RACE reads via MiXCR and lists one record per CDR3 protein. The table records about 480,000 distinct CDR3 sequences, roughly 15% of them present only once. This clonotype was observed a few times. Its antigen is currently unknown. Study results and caveats: Clones tied to disease were said to be significantly enriched in matched ankylosing spondylitis synovial fluid. There were earlier reports of some motif variants in reactive arthritis synovial fluid and blood. CD8+ disease-linked clones were present at relatively low frequencies in blood. Blood from ankylosing spondylitis patients appeared to carry a characteristic roughly eight-variant TCR beta motif.

The source is a male donor with ankylosing spondylitis. This sequence joins TRBV30 and TRBJ2-7, with 9 bases aligning to TRBD1. The material sequenced was blood, either unsorted or a sorted T cell fraction (not recorded which). The CDR3 DNA follows: TGTGCCTGGAGTCAAGGACAGGGGATCTACGAGCAGTACTTC. This sequence encodes CAWSQGQGIYEQYF.